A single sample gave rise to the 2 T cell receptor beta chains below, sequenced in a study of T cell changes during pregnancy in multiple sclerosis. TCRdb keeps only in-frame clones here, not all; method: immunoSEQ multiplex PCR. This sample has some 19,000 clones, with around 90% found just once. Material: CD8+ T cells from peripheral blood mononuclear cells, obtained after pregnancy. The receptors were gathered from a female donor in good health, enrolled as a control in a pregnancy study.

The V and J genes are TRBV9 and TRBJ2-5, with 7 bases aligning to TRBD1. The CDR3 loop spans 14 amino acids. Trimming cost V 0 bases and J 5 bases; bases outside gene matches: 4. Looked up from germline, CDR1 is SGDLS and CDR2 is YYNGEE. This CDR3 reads CASSVETRGETQYF. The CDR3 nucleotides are TGTGCCAGCAGCGTAGAAACCAGGGGGGAGACCCAGTACTTC.

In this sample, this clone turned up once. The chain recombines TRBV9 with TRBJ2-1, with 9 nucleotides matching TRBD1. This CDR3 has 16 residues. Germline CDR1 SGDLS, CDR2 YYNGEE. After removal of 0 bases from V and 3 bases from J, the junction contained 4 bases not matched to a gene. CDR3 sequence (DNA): TGTGCCAGCAGCGTAGGGGGGACAGGGAACTACAATGAGCAGTTCTTC. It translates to CASSVGGTGNYNEQFF.